A selection of T cell receptor beta chains follows, all from one sample in a study of human T cells and chemical hapten exposure. TCRdb used MiXCR to reprocess the RACE reads, holding one entry per CDR3 protein. The table shows 250,000 to 300,000 distinct CDR3 sequences, with 7.5% to 8% occurring only once. Sequenced here: whole blood, sampled in connection with sensitization to the hapten diphenylcyclopropenone (DPC). All receptors come from a man aged 18 to 35 with alopecia areata. Some clones in this sample may be carry-over from other donors' samples. Each CDR3 is given with its conserved first and last residue. The D gene is left open where the match is weak. Clone size is stated in some rows and not others, as once, few, many or a class when expanded.

CDR3 | DNA | J | size | D | V
CASTRDGAKNIQYF | TGTGCCAGCACCAGGGATGGAGCCAAAAACATTCAGTACTTC | TRBJ2-4 | . | . | TRBV7-9
CASNPPGTGSYNEQFF | TGTGCCTCCAACCCCCCCGGGACAGGGTCCTACAATGAGCAGTTCTTC | TRBJ2-1 | . | TRBD1 | TRBV28
CSARARQRPNQETQYF | TGCAGTGCTAGAGCTCGGCAGCGACCCAACCAAGAGACCCAGTACTTC | TRBJ2-5 | many | . | TRBV20-1
CASRSGGYGYTF | TGTGCCAGCAGATCGGGGGGCTATGGCTACACCTTC | TRBJ1-2 | . | . | TRBV6-6
CASSPNPTGQGAEQYF | TGTGCCAGCAGCCCGAATCCTACGGGACAGGGGGCCGAGCAGTACTTC | TRBJ2-7 | few | TRBD1 | TRBV5-5
CASSPIQGLAKNIQYF | TGTGCCAGCTCACCTATTCAGGGGCTAGCCAAAAACATTCAGTACTTC | TRBJ2-4 | . | . | TRBV18
CASSYSRQDKNIQYF | TGTGCCAGCAGTTACTCGAGGCAGGACAAAAACATTCAGTACTTC | TRBJ2-4 | few | . | TRBV6-6
CASSDPNQPQHF | TGTGCCAGCAGTGACCCAAATCAGCCCCAGCATTTT | TRBJ1-5 | . | . | TRBV2
CSAIPSTDTQYF | TGCAGTGCTATCCCTAGCACAGATACGCAGTATTTT | TRBJ2-3 | . | . | TRBV20-1
CASSNYRSANQPQHF | TGTGCCAGCAGCAACTACAGGTCGGCCAATCAGCCCCAGCATTTT | TRBJ1-5 | few | . | TRBV2
CASSHPPAGNNEQFF | TGTGCCAGCAGCCATCCGCCCGCCGGAAACAATGAGCAGTTCTTC | TRBJ2-1 | . | . | TRBV7-2
CASLRNSGNTIYF | TGTGCCAGCCTGCGTAACTCTGGAAACACCATATATTTT | TRBJ1-3 | few | . | TRBV27
CASSTGDWNIQYF | TGTGCCAGCAGCACGGGGGATTGGAACATTCAGTACTTC | TRBJ2-4 | . | . | TRBV11-2
CASSKGQGASGYTF | TGTGCCAGCTCGAAAGGACAGGGGGCCTCTGGCTACACCTTC | TRBJ1-2 | many | TRBD1 | TRBV12-3/TRBV12-4
CASSQEGSGGTGELFF | TGCGCCAGCAGCCAAGAAGGGTCAGGGGGCACCGGGGAGCTGTTTTTT | TRBJ2-2 | few | TRBD1 | TRBV4-1
CASSQDRGGGGETQYF | TGCGCCAGCAGCCAAGATCGTGGCGGGGGCGGGGAGACCCAGTACTTC | TRBJ2-5 | . | . | TRBV4-1
CASRHLGLGNEQFF | TGTGCCAGCAGACATCTAGGCTTGGGGAATGAGCAGTTCTTC | TRBJ2-1 | . | . | TRBV12-3/TRBV12-4
CASTSGVGRIDTQYF | TGTGCCAGCACTTCGGGAGTTGGGCGGATAGATACGCAGTATTTT | TRBJ2-3 | . | . | TRBV7-9
CASTLGPEAFF | TGTGCCAGCACCCTAGGCCCTGAAGCTTTCTTT | TRBJ1-1 | many | . | TRBV7-9
CSADRGLTEAFF | TGCAGCGCCGACAGGGGGCTGACTGAAGCTTTCTTT | TRBJ1-1 | . | TRBD1 | TRBV29-1
CATSDGGSNQPQHF | TGTGCCACCAGTGACGGGGGTAGCAATCAGCCCCAGCATTTT | TRBJ1-5 | many | . | TRBV24-1
CASRTGGEGTEAFF | TGTGCCAGCAGGACAGGGGGTGAGGGCACTGAAGCTTTCTTT | TRBJ1-1 | . | TRBD1 | TRBV7-3